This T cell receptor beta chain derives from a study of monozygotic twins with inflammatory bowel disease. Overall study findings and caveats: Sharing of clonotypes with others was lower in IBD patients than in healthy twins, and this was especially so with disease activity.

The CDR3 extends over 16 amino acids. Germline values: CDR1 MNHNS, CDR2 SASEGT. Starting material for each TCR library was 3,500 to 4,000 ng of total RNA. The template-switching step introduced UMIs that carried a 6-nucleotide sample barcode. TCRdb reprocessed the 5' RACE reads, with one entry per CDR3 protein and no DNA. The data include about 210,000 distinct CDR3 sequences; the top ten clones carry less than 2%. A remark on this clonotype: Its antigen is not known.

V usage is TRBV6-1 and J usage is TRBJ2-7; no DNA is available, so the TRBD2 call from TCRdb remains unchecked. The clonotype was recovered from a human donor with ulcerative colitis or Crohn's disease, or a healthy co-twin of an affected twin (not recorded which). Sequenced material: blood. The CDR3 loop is CASSKGTSGTTYEQYF.